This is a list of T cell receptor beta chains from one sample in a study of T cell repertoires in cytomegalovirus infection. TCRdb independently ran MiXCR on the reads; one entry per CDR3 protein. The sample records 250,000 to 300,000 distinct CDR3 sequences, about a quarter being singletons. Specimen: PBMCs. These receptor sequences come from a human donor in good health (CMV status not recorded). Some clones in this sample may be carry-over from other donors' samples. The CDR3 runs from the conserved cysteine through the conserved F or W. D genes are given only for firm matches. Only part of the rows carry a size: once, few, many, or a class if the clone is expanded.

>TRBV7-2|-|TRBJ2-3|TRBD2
TGTGCCAGCAGCTTAGGGACTAGCGGCCTCGATACGCAGTATTTT
CASSLGTSGLDTQYF
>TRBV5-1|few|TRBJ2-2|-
TGCGCCAGCAGCTTGGAGGGCCGGAACACCGGGGAGCTGTTTTTT
CASSLEGRNTGELFF
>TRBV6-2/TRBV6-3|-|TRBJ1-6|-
TGTGCCAGCAGTTCGGACGGATATTCACCCCTCCACTTT
CASSSDGYSPLHF
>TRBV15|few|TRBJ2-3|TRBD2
TGTGCCACCAGCCTTAGCGGGGGTGTGGATACGCAGTATTTT
CATSLSGGVDTQYF
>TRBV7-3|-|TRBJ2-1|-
TGTGCCAGCAGCGCTAACAGGGGAGGAAGCTCCTACAATGAGCAGTTCTTC
CASSANRGGSSYNEQFF
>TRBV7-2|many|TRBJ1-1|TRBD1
TGTGCCAGCAGCTTGGGACAGAGGTTTGAAGCTTTCTTT
CASSLGQRFEAFF
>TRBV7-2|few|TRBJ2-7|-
TGTGCCAGCAGCTTAGCGGACATGGACTACGAGCAGTACTTC
CASSLADMDYEQYF
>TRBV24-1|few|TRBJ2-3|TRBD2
TGTGCCACCAGTCCGAAAAGCGGGATTAATACGCAGTATTTT
CATSPKSGINTQYF
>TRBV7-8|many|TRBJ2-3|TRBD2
TGTGCCAGCAGCTTAGCGCTTGCGGGAGGGGCAGATACGCAGTATTTT
CASSLALAGGADTQYF
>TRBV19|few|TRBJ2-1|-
TGTGCCAGTAGTACTTGGGGTAATGAGCAGTTCTTC
CASSTWGNEQFF
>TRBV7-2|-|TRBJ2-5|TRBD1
TGTGCCAGCAGCTTAAGGACAGGGGGGCAAGAGACCCAGTACTTC
CASSLRTGGQETQYF
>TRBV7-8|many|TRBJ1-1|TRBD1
TGTGCCAGCAGCTGGAGGGCAGGGGGCGCGGGGGGGACCACTGAAGCTTTCTTT
CASSWRAGGAGGTTEAFF
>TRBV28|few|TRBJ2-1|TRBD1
TGTGCCAGCAGATCCATCAAGGGACAGGGGTCCTACAATGAGCAGTTCTTC
CASRSIKGQGSYNEQFF
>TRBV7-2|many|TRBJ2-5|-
TGTGCCAGCAGCTTCGCCGGGACTCTAGACCGCCGTTGGGCCCAGTACTTC
CASSFAGTLDRRWAQYF
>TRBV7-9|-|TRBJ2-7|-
TGTGCCAGCAGCCACACCGCCACATTCTCCTACGAGCAGTACTTC
CASSHTATFSYEQYF
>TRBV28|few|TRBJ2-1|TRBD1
TGTGCCAGCAGTCAGGGGGCATATGAGCAGTTCTTC
CASSQGAYEQFF
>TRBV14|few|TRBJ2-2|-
TGTGCCAGCAGCCAAGTTAGGGTGAACACCGGGGAGCTGTTTTTT
CASSQVRVNTGELFF
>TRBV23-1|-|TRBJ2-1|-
TGCGCCAGCAGTCAATCTCGTAGGGACGATGAGCAGTTCTTC
CASSQSRRDDEQFF
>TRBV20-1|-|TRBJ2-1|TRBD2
TGCAGTGCTAGAGATTCCAGCGGGATCTCCTACAATGAGCAGTTCTTC
CSARDSSGISYNEQFF